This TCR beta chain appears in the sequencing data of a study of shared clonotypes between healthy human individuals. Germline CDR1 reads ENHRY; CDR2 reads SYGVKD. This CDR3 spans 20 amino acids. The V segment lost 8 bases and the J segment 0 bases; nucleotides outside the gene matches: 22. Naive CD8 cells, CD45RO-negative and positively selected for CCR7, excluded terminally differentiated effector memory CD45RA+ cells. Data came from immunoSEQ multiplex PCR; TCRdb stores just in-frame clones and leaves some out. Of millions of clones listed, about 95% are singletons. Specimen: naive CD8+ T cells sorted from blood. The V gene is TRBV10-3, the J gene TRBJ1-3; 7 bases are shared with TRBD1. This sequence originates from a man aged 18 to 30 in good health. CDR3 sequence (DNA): TGTGCCATCCGAGGGATACTCTCCGGGACAGCGATCCCCTCTGGAAACACCATATATTTT. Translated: CAIRGILSGTAIPSGNTIYF.